The 22 T cell receptor beta chains listed next were all sequenced from one sample in a study of molecular identifiers for immune sequencing clone quantification. TCRdb re-called the PCR reads through MiXCR, storing one row per CDR3 protein. The repertoire holds under 350,000 distinct CDR3 sequences, with roughly a quarter as singletons. Sequenced sample: naive CD8+ T cells from blood, with Jurkat cell RNA spiked in. Subset described: FACS-sorted CD8+CD4-CCR7+CD45RA+ naive T cells. These receptors came from a human donor in good health. Some libraries in this study had Jurkat cell RNA spiked in.

This clonotype was counted at least ten times. This chain links TRBV20-1 with TRBJ2-3; no clear D. CDR3 length: 15 residues. Trimming pared 2 bases from V and 0 bases from J, leaving 12 bases between. Germline CDR1 and CDR2: DFQATT and SNEGSKA (reference sequence). In DNA form, the CDR3 reads TGCAGTGCTAGACATTTGGCGGAGAGCACAGATACGCAGTATTTT. Translating gives CSARHLAESTDTQYF.

This clonotype was seen repeatedly, ten times or more. This rearrangement joins TRBV30 to TRBJ2-5; D perhaps matches TRBD1 (6 bases). CDR3 length equals 12 residues. Germline CDR1 and CDR2: GTSNPN and SVGIG (reference sequence). Trimming cost V 2 bases and J 7 bases, with 11 bases left between them. In DNA form, the CDR3 reads TGTGCCTGGAGTTCGGACAGAGGGACCCAGTACTTC. It is translated as CAWSSDRGTQYF. The whole variable domain, filled in from reference TRBV30 and TRBJ2-5, reads SQTIHQWPATLVQPVGSPLSLECTVEGTSNPNLYWYRQAAGRGLQLLFYSVGIGQISSEVPQNLSASRPQDRQFILSSKKLLLSDSGFYLCAWSSDRGTQYFGPGTRLLVL.

This clonotype was picked up many times. J is TRBJ1-1 and V is TRBV6-6; D call uncertain. V shed 2 bases and J shed 6 bases, with 10 bases lying between them. From germline, CDR1 is MNHNY and CDR2 SVGAGI (reference sequence). This CDR3 spans 13 amino acids. For the CDR3, the DNA is TGTGCCAGCAGTTACCCCGATGGTTCTGAAGCTTTCTTT. Translating gives CASSYPDGSEAFF.

The chain joins TRBV19 to TRBJ2-1; TRBD2 matches 9 bases. Trimming at V came to 11 bases and at J to 0 bases, leaving 8 bases not matched to a gene. Germline V gives CDR1 LNHDA, CDR2 SQIVND (reference sequence). The CDR3 spans 15 residues. The CDR3 region has the DNA TGTGCCGCTTCCTCTAGCGGGACCTCCTACAATGAGCAGTTCTTC. Amino acid sequence: CAASSSGTSYNEQFF.

Regarding this clonotype: A much larger clone differs from this one at a single base, so this may be a read error. The V gene is TRBV29-1, the J gene TRBJ1-1, with D perhaps TRBD1 (5 bases). This CDR3 has 12 amino acids. Germline loops: CDR1 SQVTM, CDR2 ANQGSEA. CDR3 bases: TGCAGAGCCGGAGGGGTTAGCACTGAAGCTTTCTTT. As protein: CRAGGVSTEAFF.

This clonotype has at least ten counts. The V call is TRBV5-6, the J call TRBJ1-1, with 9 bases lining up with TRBD1. The CDR3 spans 15 residues. Germline lookup yields CDR1 SGHDT and CDR2 YYEEEE. The junction had 4 bases not matched to a gene; V was cut back by 0 bases and J by 4 bases. CDR3 nucleotides: TGTGCCAGCAGCTTGGGGGACAGGGCCGGCACTGAAGCTTTCTTT. Translated, it gives CASSLGDRAGTEAFF.

As concerns this clonotype: The junction does not match germline at one end; this may be a read error. The chain recombines TRBV4-3 with TRBJ2-3; D uncertain. The CDR3 is 16 amino acids. Germline CDR1 is LGHNA and CDR2 is YSLEER. The chain's CDR3 is CASSQGVASSTDTQYF. CDR3 in DNA: TGCGCCAGTAGCCAAGGTGTGGCCTCTAGCACAGATACGCAGTATTTT.

This clonotype was detected only a few times. The J gene is TRBJ2-7, the V gene TRBV5-4; weak D call: TRBD2 (5 bases). The V end was cut by 2 bases, the J end by 5 bases, with 14 bases between. Germline V lookup: CDR1 SGHNT, CDR2 YYREEE (reference sequence). The CDR3 has 14 residues. CDR3 nucleotide sequence: TGTGCCAGCAGCTTAGGTCTAGCTCCGGACGAGCAGTACTTC. Its translation: CASSLGLAPDEQYF.

This clonotype has a handful of counts. The chain combines TRBV29-1 with TRBJ2-1; TRBD1 or TRBD2 may be the D gene (5 bases each). Germline lookup yields CDR1 SQVTM and CDR2 ANQGSEA. Between the trimmed V and J ends, which lost 3 bases and 16 bases, there was a span of 28 bases. There are 15 residues in the CDR3. CDR3 coding DNA: TGCAGCGTTGAGGGAGTCGGGACGCCAAGCCATACCCGTTTCTTC. It translates to CSVEGVGTPSHTRFF.

CDR3 sequence: CASSITETSDYEQYF. As DNA, the CDR3 is TGTGCCAGCAGCATAACCGAGACATCGGACTACGAGCAGTACTTC. The V call is TRBV4-2, the J call TRBJ2-7, with D uncertain. This CDR3 contains 15 residues. The V end was cut by 5 bases, the J end by 3 bases, with 17 bases between. Germline assignment: CDR1 LGHNA and CDR2 YNFKEQ.

A remark on this clonotype: A much larger clone differs from this one at a single base, so this may be a read error. The chain uses TRBV6-5 and TRBJ2-3; perhaps TRBD2 as D (5 bases). Trimming shortened V by 0 bases and J by 1 base, and 11 bases separated the two germline ends. The CDR3 runs to 16 residues. The germline CDR1 and CDR2 sequences are MNHEY and SVGAGI. For the CDR3, the DNA is TGTGCCAGCAGTTACTCTCCGGGGTTGGGCACAGATACGCAGTATTTT. This translates into CASSYSPGLGTDTQYF.

This clonotype was found many times. This chain connects TRBV5-8 to TRBJ2-5; D uncertain. CDR1 is SGHTS and CDR2 is YDEGEE in the germline V gene. This CDR3 spans 15 amino acids. Trimming removed 0 bases from V and 1 base from J, with 10 bases in between. CDR3 nucleotides: TGTGCCAGCAGCTTGGATGGGGTACCCCAAGAGACCCAGTACTTC. It codes for CASSLDGVPQETQYF.

The genes are TRBV5-1 and TRBJ2-5; D tentatively reads TRBD1 or TRBD2 (6 bases each). This CDR3 region has 18 residues. The germline V and J ends were trimmed by 4 bases and 5 bases, with 27 bases remaining between them. The germline CDR1 and CDR2 sequences are SGHRS and YFSETQ. As DNA, the CDR3 is TGCGCCAGCAGCCCGGTTGGCATTAACAGGGCGAGCGGGGAGACCCAGTACTTC. Protein sequence: CASSPVGINRASGETQYF.

This clonotype has just a few counts. V and J are TRBV7-9 and TRBJ2-2; the match to TRBD1 covers 7 bases. Trimming removed 5 bases from V and 6 bases from J; junction bases left unmatched: 12. Germline CDR1 reads SEHNR; CDR2 reads FQNEAQ (reference sequence). CDR3 length equals 16 residues. CDR3 in amino acids: CASSRTGDLTPGELFF. CDR3 DNA sequence: TGTGCCAGCAGCCGTACAGGGGACCTAACACCCGGGGAGCTGTTTTTT.

In regard to this clonotype: Since the CDR3 does not end with the conserved phenylalanine or tryptophan, this likely comes from a read error. The rearrangement joins TRBV29-1 to TRBJ2-1, with a weak D call TRBD1 (5 bases). The DNA matches TRBJ2-5 better at its end, which makes the J call doubtful. Germline values: CDR1 SQVTM, CDR2 ANQGSEA. The CDR3 runs 12 residues. The CDR3 DNA reads TGCAGCGTTGATAGGGGCCAAGAGATCCAGTACCTC. Its translation is CSVDRGQEIQYL.

This chain joins TRBV6-2 or TRBV6-3 and TRBJ1-1; D is unresolved. Trimming left V 4 bases short and J 0 bases short, with 9 bases between. The length of the CDR3 is 14 residues. Germline lookup yields CDR1 MNHEY and CDR2 SVGEGT. As DNA, the CDR3 is TGTGCCAGCAGTTCAAGCGCCATGAACACTGAAGCTTTCTTT. As protein: CASSSSAMNTEAFF.

This clonotype has a count of ten or more. Written as DNA, the CDR3 is TGTGCCAGCACCCAAACGGGGACACCTCAACTAGATACGCAGTATTTT. Translation: CASTQTGTPQLDTQYF. The chain recombines TRBV6-5 with TRBJ2-3; possibly TRBD1 for D (6 bases). The germline V and J ends were trimmed by 7 bases and 5 bases, with 22 bases remaining between them. This CDR3 has 16 amino acids. Looked up from germline, CDR1 is MNHEY and CDR2 is SVGAGI.

This clonotype came up a few times. The chain is built from TRBV2 and TRBJ1-1; D remains ambiguous. CDR3 size: 11 residues. Germline CDR1 is SNHLY and CDR2 is FYNNEI. Trimming pared 6 bases from V and 11 bases from J, leaving 13 bases between. CDR3 region: CASRAPPRAFF. The CDR3 coding sequence is TGTGCCAGCAGAGCCCCCCCTCGGGCTTTCTTT.

V and J are TRBV6-4 and TRBJ2-3; D might be TRBD1 or TRBD2, each matching 5 bases. From germline, CDR1 is MRHNA and CDR2 SNTAGT. The CDR3 consists of 13 residues. Trimming removed 2 bases at V and 6 bases at J, with 9 bases between. CDR3 loop: CASSDTWGDTQYF. The CDR3 nucleotides read TGTGCCAGCAGTGACACCTGGGGGGATACGCAGTATTTT.

As regards this clonotype: One base away lies a much larger clone, so this may be a sequencing read error. The V and J genes are TRBV6-5 and TRBJ2-7; 8 bases fit TRBD1. This CDR3 is built from 14 residues. Germline CDR1 MNHEY, CDR2 SVGAGI. The CDR3 DNA reads TGTGCCAGCAGTTACCGGGCAGGGGGCTACGGGCAGTACTTC. Protein: CASSYRAGGYGQYF.

This clonotype was seen repeatedly, ten times or more. V is TRBV7-9 and J is TRBJ2-3; 7 bases match TRBD2. V shed 4 bases, J shed 1 base, and the junction held 8 bases outside the gene matches. The CDR3 has 16 residues. Germline CDR1 is SEHNR and CDR2 is FQNEAQ (reference sequence). This CDR3 is CASSSYWEGRTDTQYF. The CDR3 DNA sequence: TGTGCCAGCAGCTCTTATTGGGAGGGACGCACAGATACGCAGTATTTT.

Regarding this clonotype: Germline is not matched at one junction end, which may reflect a read error. The gene calls are TRBV28 and TRBJ2-3, with a tentative D call TRBD2 (7 bases). The V gene's germline CDR1 is MDHEN and CDR2 SYDVKM. The CDR3 covers 18 residues. The CDR3 DNA sequence: TGTGCCAGCAGCCAGGACCCCGGGACAAAGGGCGCGGGGGATACACAGTATTTT. It yields the protein CASSQDPGTKGAGDTQYF.